One and the same sample provided the 13 T cell receptor beta chains below, sequenced in a study of control samples from healthy donors and cancer patients. Measured with immunoSEQ multiplex PCR; TCRdb has only the in-frame clones, and not every one. The sample comprises fewer than 200,000 clones, 88% of which are singletons, and around 5% rests with the top ten. The sample consisted of blood. The receptors derive from a woman aged 25 to 39 in good health.

This chain links TRBV9 with TRBJ2-3, with D unresolved. The V end lost 0 bases, the J end lost 1 base, and 9 bases lay between the germline ends. The germline V gene encodes CDR1 SGDLS and CDR2 YYNGEE. This CDR3 comprises 15 residues. The CDR3 DNA reads as TGTGCCAGCAGCGTAGCTGTAGGCGGCACAGATACGCAGTATTTT. This gives the protein CASSVAVGGTDTQYF. Supplemented by reference TRBV9 and TRBJ2-3, the full variable domain reads DSGVTQTPKHLITATGQRVTLRCSPRSGDLSVYWYQQSLDQGLQFLIQYYNGEERAKGNILERFSAQQFPDLHSELNLSSLELGDSALYFCASSVAVGGTDTQYFGPGTRLTVL.

In this sample, this clone turned up once. This chain joins TRBV10-2 and TRBJ2-5; D gene uncertain. Between the trimmed V and J ends, which lost 5 bases and 1 base, there was a span of 5 bases. Germline CDR1 WSHSY, CDR2 SAAADI. The CDR3 spans 12 residues. The CDR3 loop is CASSLTQETQYF. CDR3 nucleotide sequence: TGCGCCAGCAGTCTCACCCAAGAGACCCAGTACTTC.

V is TRBV9 and J is TRBJ2-1; D is undetermined. V was cut by 4 bases and J by 6 bases, with 2 bases left in between. This CDR3 spans 10 amino acids. Looked up from germline, CDR1 is SGDLS and CDR2 is YYNGEE. The CDR3 DNA sequence: TGTGCCAGCAGCATCAATGAGCAGTTCTTC. Its protein is CASSINEQFF.

V gene TRBV7-2 combines with J gene TRBJ1-3, with TRBD1 matching 11 bases. The CDR3 runs to 15 residues. The V gene end was trimmed by 1 base and the J gene end by 5 bases; junction bases not matched to a gene: 1. Looked up from germline, CDR1 is SGHTA and CDR2 is FQGNSA. CDR3 in amino acids: CASSLGTGGRNTIYF. The CDR3 DNA is TGTGCCAGCAGCTTAGGGACAGGGGGCCGAAACACCATATATTTT.

The V call is TRBV21-1, the J call TRBJ1-5; the D call of TRBD1 is as the table states it, not checked on the DNA. TRBV21-1 is noted as a pseudogene. This CDR3 comprises 12 residues. CDR3 coding DNA: TGTGCCAGAGGACAGGGGTACCAGCCCCAGCATTTT. This codes for CARGQGYQPQHF.

The rearrangement links TRBV7-9 to TRBJ2-4, with D tentatively TRBD1 or TRBD2 (5 bases each). This CDR3 contains 13 residues. The germline V gene encodes CDR1 SEHNR and CDR2 FQNEAQ (reference sequence). V lost 0 bases to trimming and J lost 9 bases, with 9 bases between them. CDR3 sequence: CASSLAGDGIQYF. The CDR3, as DNA: TGTGCCAGCAGCTTAGCTGGGGACGGCATTCAGTACTTC.

The gene calls are TRBV7-9 and TRBJ1-4; the D gene is possibly TRBD1 (5 bases). V lost 2 bases, J lost 7 bases, and 14 bases lay in between. This CDR3 has 15 amino acids. CDR1 SEHNR and CDR2 FQNEAQ come from the germline V gene (reference sequence). CDR3 protein: CASSLSLRGSEKLFF. The CDR3 nucleotides read TGTGCCAGCAGCTTAAGTCTGCGGGGGTCTGAAAAACTGTTTTTT.

The V call is TRBV9, the J call TRBJ2-3, with TRBD2 identical over 12 bases. The CDR3 contains 15 residues. Germline assignment: CDR1 SGDLS and CDR2 YYNGEE. Trimming cost V 0 bases and J 4 bases; bases outside gene matches: 0. CDR3: CASSVASGGADTQYF. Here the CDR3 DNA reads TGTGCCAGCAGCGTAGCTAGCGGGGGGGCAGATACGCAGTATTTT. Complete variable domain (other parts from reference TRBV9 and TRBJ2-3): DSGVTQTPKHLITATGQRVTLRCSPRSGDLSVYWYQQSLDQGLQFLIQYYNGEERAKGNILERFSAQQFPDLHSELNLSSLELGDSALYFCASSVASGGADTQYFGPGTRLTVL.

This chain connects TRBV9 to TRBJ2-1; 7 nucleotides agree with TRBD1. Looked up from germline, CDR1 is SGDLS and CDR2 is YYNGEE. After removal of 3 bases from V and 6 bases from J, the junction contained 15 bases not matched to a gene. This CDR3 is built from 17 residues. As DNA, the CDR3 is TGTGCCAGCAGCGCCGTAGCAGGGGGTCTCCCACCCAATGAGCAGTTCTTC. Translating it yields CASSAVAGGLPPNEQFF.

Written as DNA, the CDR3 is TGTGCCACCAGTGAGCACAGGGACCGCGAGCAGTACTTC. It yields the protein CATSEHRDREQYF. The chain has TRBV24-1 and TRBJ2-7; TRBD1 is a possible D gene (6 bases). The V end lost 4 bases, the J end lost 6 bases, and 12 bases lay between the germline ends. Germline lookup yields CDR1 KGHDR and CDR2 SFDVKD. This CDR3 spans 13 amino acids.

The V call is TRBV5-1, the J call TRBJ2-3; D may be TRBD1 (6 bases). The CDR3 runs to 16 residues. Germline assignment: CDR1 SGHRS and CDR2 YFSETQ. V was clipped by 2 bases and J by 2 bases, with 15 bases between them. CDR3 protein: CASSLTGTRTTDTQYF. In DNA form, the CDR3 reads TGCGCCAGCAGCTTAACAGGGACGCGTACCACAGATACGCAGTATTTT.

This rearrangement joins TRBV28 to TRBJ2-3; unclear D gene. V lost 11 bases and J 4 bases, leaving 13 bases between the germline ends. This CDR3 has 12 amino acids. In germline, CDR1 is MDHEN, CDR2 SYDVKM. The CDR3 DNA follows: TGTGCCTCGCGTAGGACCTCAGATACGCAGTATTTT. Its protein product is CASRRTSDTQYF.

CDR3 in amino acids: CATSRDWTLNEQFF. DNA for the CDR3: TGTGCCACCAGCAGAGATTGGACCCTCAATGAGCAGTTCTTC. V and J are TRBV15 and TRBJ2-1; D unresolved. CDR3 size: 14 residues. Germline assignment: CDR1 LNHNV and CDR2 YYDKDF (reference sequence). V lost 0 bases, J lost 6 bases, and 9 bases lay in between. Complete variable domain (other parts from reference TRBV15 and TRBJ2-1): DAMVIQNPRYQVTQFGKPVTLSCSQTLNHNVMYWYQQKSSQAPKLLFHYYDKDFNNEADTPDNFQSRRPNTSFCFLDIRSPGLGDTAMYLCATSRDWTLNEQFFGPGTRLTVL.